The clone carrying this T cell receptor (beta chain) showed up just once. Its target is not known. MiXCR, run by TCRdb on the reads, gives a single entry per CDR3 protein. The repertoire has approximately 730,000 distinct CDR3 sequences, roughly 30% of them found once; the top ten carry about 18%. This CDR3 contains 14 residues. Trimming cost V 5 bases and J 2 bases; bases outside gene matches: 2. Germline V lookup: CDR1 SNHLY, CDR2 FYNNEI. This record belongs to a study of T cell repertoires in cytomegalovirus infection. Looking at the study overall: Both recently identified HLA-C-restricted and well-studied HLA-B-restricted CMV epitopes were used in the study. Public signatures in TCR beta pointed to CMV infection and matching HLA type. Study-level results: The study identified carriers of CMV plus the relevant HLA from cumulative public TCR beta family frequency. HLA-C-restricted CMV clonotypes gave the most frequent clonotype in two of eight donors.

V is TRBV2 and J is TRBJ2-2, with TRBD2 matching 7 bases. The source material was cultured PBMCs, sampled from culture after CMV antigen stimulation. The sequence derives from a human donor in good health (CMV status not recorded). Some clones in this sample may be carry-over from other donors' samples. The DNA for the CDR3 is TGTGCCAGCAGTAGCGGGGATAACACCGGGGAGCTGTTTTTT. This translates into CASSSGDNTGELFF. Full variable domain (rest looked up from reference TRBV2 and TRBJ2-2): EPEVTQTPSHQVTQMGQEVILRCVPISNHLYFYWYRQILGQKVEFLVSFYNNEISEKSEIFDDQFSVERPDGSNFTLKIRSTKLEDSAMYFCASSSGDNTGELFFGEGSRLTVL.